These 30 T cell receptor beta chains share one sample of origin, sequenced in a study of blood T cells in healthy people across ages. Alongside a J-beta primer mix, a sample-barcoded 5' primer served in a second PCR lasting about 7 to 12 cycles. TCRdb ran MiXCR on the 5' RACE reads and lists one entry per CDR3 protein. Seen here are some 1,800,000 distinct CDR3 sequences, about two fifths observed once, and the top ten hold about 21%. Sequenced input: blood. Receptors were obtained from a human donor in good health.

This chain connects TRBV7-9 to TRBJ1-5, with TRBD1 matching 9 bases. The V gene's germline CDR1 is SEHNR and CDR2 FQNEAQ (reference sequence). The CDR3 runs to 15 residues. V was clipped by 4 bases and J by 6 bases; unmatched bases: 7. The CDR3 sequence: CASSSGTGIVQPQHF. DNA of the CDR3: TGTGCCAGCAGCTCCGGGACAGGGATTGTTCAGCCCCAGCATTTT.

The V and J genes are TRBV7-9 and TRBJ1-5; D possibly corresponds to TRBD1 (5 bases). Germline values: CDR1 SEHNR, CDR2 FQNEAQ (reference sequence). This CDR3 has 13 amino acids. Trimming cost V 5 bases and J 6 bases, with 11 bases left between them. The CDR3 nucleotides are TGTGCCAGCAGCCCCGGGGCGGCTCAGCCCCAGCATTTT. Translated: CASSPGAAQPQHF.

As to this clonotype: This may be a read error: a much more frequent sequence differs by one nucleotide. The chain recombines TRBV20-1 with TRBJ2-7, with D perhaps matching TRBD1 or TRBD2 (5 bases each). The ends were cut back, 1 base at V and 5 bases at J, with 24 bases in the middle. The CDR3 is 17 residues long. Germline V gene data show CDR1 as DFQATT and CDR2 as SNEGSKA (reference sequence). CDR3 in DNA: TGCAGTGCTAGAGGCCCCGGGGTGGGGGTTGTAAGAGACGAGCAGTACTTC. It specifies CSARGPGVGVVRDEQYF.

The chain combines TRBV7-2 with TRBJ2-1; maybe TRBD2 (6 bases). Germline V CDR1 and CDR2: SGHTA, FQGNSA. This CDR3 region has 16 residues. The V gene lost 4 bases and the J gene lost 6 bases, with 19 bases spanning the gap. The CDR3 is CASSSTPGLRFNEQFF. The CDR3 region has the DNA TGTGCCAGCAGCTCGACACCGGGACTTCGGTTCAATGAGCAGTTCTTC.

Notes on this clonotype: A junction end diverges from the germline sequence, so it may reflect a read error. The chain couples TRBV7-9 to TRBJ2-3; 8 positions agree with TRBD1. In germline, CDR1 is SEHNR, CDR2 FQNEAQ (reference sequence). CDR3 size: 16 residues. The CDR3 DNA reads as TGTACCAGCAGCGCACGGACAGGGAGTCGTACAGATACGCAGTATTTT. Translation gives CTSSARTGSRTDTQYF.

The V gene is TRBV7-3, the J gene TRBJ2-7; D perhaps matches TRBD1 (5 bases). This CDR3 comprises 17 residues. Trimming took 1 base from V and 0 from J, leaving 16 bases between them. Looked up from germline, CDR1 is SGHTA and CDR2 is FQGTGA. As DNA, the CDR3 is TGTGCCAGCAGCTTAATCATCTTGAGAGACAGCTCCTACGAGCAGTACTTC. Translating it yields CASSLIILRDSSYEQYF.

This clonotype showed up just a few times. The CDR3 sequence: CASGTRGRPYEQYF. CDR3 in DNA: TGTGCTAGTGGCACTCGGGGGCGGCCCTACGAGCAGTACTTC. V gene TRBV12-5 combines with J gene TRBJ2-7; perhaps D is TRBD1 or TRBD2 (6 bases each). Germline values: CDR1 LGHNT, CDR2 FRNRAP. The CDR3 contains 14 residues. With 6 bases removed from V and 2 bases from J, the gap between germline ends came to 14 bases.

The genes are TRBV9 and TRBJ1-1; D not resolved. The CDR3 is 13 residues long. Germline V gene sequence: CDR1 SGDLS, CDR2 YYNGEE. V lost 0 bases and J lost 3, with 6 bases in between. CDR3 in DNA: TGTGCCAGCAGCGTAGATCTGGACACTGAAGCTTTCTTT. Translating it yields CASSVDLDTEAFF.

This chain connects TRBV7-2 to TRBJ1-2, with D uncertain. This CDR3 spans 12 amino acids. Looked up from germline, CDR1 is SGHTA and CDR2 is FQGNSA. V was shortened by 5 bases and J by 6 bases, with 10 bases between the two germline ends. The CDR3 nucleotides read TGTGCCAGCAGCCTTAATCAGAATGGCTACACCTTC. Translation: CASSLNQNGYTF.

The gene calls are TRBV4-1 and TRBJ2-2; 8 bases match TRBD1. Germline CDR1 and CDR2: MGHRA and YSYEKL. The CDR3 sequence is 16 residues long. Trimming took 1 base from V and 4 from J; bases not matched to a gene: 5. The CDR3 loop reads CASSQGRDRPTGELFF. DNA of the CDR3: TGCGCCAGCAGCCAAGGACGGGACAGGCCCACCGGGGAGCTGTTTTTT.

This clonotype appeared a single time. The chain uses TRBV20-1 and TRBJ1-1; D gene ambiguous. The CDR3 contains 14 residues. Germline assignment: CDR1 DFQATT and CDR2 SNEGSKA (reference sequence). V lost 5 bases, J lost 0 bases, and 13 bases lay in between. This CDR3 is CSASREIMNTEAFF. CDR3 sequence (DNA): TGCAGTGCTTCCCGTGAAATCATGAACACTGAAGCTTTCTTT.

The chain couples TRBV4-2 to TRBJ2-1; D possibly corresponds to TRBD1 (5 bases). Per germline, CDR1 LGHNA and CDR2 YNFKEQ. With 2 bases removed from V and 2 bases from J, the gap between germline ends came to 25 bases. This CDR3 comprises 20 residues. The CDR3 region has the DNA TGTGCCAGCAGCCAAAGTAGGGGCCCCCATCCCCGGTTCACCTACAATGAGCAGTTCTTC. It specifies CASSQSRGPHPRFTYNEQFF.

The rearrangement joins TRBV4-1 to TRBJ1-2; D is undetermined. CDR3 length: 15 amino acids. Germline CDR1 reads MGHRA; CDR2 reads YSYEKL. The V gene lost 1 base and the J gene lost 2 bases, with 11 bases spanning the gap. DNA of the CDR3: TGCGCCAGCAGCCAAGTCGGCCAGCTCAACTATGGCTACACCTTC. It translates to CASSQVGQLNYGYTF.

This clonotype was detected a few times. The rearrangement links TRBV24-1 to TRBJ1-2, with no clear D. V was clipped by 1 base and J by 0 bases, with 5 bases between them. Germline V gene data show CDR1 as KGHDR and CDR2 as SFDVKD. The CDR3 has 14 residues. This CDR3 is CATSDFQTNYGYTF. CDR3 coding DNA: TGTGCCACCAGTGATTTTCAGACTAACTATGGCTACACCTTC.

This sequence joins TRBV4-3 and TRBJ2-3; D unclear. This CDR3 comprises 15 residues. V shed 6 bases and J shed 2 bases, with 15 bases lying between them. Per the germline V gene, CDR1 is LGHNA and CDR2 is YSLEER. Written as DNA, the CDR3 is TGCGCCAGCAGTCATTGGATCGACACCACAGATACGCAGTATTTT. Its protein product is CASSHWIDTTDTQYF.

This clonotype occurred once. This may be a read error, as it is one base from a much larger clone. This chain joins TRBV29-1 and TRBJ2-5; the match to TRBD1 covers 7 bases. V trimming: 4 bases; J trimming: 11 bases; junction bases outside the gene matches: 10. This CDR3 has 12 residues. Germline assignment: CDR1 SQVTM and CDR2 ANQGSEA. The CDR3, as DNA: TGCAGCGTTGGACAGGGTGACAATGAGCAGTACTTC. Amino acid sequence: CSVGQGDNEQYF.

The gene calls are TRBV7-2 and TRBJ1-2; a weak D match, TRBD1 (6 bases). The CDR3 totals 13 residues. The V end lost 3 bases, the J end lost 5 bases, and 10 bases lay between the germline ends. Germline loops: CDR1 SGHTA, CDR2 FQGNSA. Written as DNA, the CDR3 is TGTGCCAGCAGCTTTCGGACAGCTTATGGCTACACCTTC. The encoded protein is CASSFRTAYGYTF. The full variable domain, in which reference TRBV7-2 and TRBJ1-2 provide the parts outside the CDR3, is GAGVSQSPSNKVTEKGKDVELRCDPISGHTALYWYRQSLGQGLEFLIYFQGNSAPDKSGLPSDRFSAERTGGSVSTLTIQRTQQEDSAVYLCASSFRTAYGYTFGSGTRLTVV.

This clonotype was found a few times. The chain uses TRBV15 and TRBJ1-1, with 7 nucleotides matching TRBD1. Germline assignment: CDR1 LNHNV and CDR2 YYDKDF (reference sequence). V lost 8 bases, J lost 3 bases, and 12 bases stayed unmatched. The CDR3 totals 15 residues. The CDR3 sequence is CATGGQQGPDTEAFF. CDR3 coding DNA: TGTGCCACCGGCGGTCAACAGGGGCCGGACACTGAAGCTTTCTTT.

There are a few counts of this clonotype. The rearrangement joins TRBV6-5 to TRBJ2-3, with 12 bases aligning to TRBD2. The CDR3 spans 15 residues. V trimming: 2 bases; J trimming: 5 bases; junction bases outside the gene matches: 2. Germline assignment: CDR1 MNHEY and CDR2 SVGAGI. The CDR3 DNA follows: TGTGCCAGCAGTTACACGGGACTAGCGGGAGATACGCAGTATTTT. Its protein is CASSYTGLAGDTQYF.

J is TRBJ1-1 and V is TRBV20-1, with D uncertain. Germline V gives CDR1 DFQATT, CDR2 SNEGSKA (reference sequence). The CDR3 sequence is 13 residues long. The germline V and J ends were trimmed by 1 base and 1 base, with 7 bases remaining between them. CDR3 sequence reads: CSARADQNTEAFF. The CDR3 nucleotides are TGCAGTGCTAGAGCCGACCAGAACACTGAAGCTTTCTTT.

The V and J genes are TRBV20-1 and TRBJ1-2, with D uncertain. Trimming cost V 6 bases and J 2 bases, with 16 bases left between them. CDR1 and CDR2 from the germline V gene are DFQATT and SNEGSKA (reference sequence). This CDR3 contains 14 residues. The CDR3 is CSAADRAANYGYTF. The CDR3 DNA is TGCAGTGCCGCAGATCGGGCAGCAAACTATGGCTACACCTTC.

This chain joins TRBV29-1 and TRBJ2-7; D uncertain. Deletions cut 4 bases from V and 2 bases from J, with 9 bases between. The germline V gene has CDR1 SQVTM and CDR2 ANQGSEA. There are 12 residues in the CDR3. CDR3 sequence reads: CSVVAQAYEQYF. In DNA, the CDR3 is TGCAGCGTTGTGGCACAAGCCTACGAGCAGTACTTC.

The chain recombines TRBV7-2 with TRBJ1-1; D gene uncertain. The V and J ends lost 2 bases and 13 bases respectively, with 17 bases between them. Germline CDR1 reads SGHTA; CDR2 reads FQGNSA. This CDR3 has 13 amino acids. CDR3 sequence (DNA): TGTGCCAGCAGCTTATTAAGGCGGGGTAGTGTTTTCTTT. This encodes CASSLLRRGSVFF.

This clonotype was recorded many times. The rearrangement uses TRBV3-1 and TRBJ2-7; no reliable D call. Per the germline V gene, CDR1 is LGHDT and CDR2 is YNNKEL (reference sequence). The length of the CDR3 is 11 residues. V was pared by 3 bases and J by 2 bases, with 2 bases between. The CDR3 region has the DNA TGTGCCAGCAGCCACACCTACGAGCAGTACTTC. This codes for CASSHTYEQYF.

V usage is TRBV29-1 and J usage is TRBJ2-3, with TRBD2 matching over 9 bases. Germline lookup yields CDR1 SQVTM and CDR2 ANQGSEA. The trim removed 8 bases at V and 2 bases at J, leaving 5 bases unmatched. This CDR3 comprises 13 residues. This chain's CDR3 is CSTLAGDTDTQYF. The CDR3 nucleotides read TGCAGCACCTTAGCGGGGGACACAGATACGCAGTATTTT.

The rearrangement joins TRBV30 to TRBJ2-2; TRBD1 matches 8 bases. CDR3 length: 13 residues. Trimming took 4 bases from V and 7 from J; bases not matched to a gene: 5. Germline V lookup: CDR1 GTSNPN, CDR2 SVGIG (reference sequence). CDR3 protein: CAWNHRGNGELFF. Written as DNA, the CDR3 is TGTGCCTGGAACCACAGGGGGAACGGGGAGCTGTTTTTT.

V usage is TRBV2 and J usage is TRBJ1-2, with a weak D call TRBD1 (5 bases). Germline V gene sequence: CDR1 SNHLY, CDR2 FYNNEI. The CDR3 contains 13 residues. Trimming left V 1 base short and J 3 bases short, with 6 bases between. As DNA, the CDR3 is TGTGCCAGCAGTGAAGGGGGGGACTATGGCTACACCTTC. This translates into CASSEGGDYGYTF.

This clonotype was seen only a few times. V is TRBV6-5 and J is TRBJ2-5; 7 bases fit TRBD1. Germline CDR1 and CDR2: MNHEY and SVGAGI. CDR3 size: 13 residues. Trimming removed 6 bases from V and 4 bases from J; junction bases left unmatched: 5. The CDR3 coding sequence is TGTGCCAGCAGACCCAACAGGGGAGAGACCCAGTACTTC. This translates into CASRPNRGETQYF.

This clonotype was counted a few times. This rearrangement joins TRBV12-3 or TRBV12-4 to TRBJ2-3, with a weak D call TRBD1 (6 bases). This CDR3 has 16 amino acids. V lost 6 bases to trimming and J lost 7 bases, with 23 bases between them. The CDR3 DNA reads TGTGCCAGCAGATCCCTTACAGGGCTCACCAGGAATACGCAGTATTTT. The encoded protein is CASRSLTGLTRNTQYF.

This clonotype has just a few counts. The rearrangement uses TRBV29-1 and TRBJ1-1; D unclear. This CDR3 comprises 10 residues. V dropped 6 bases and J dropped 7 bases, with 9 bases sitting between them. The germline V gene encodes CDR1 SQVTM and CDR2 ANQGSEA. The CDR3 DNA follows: TGCAGCGTAGGACGGATTGAAGCTTTCTTT. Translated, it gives CSVGRIEAFF.